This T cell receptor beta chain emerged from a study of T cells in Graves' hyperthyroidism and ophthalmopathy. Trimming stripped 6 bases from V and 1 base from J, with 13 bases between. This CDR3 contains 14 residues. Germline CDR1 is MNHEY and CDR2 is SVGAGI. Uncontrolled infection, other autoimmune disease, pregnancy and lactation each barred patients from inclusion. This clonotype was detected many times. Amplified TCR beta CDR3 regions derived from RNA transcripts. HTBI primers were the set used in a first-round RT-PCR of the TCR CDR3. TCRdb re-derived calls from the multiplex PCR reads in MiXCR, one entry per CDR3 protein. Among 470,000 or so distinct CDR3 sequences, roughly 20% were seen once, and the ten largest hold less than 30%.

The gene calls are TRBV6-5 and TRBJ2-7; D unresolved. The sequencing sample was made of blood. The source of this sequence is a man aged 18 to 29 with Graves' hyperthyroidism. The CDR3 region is CASRPLSLSYEQYF. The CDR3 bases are TGTGCCAGCAGACCCCTCTCGCTATCCTACGAGCAGTACTTC.